Following are 16 T cell receptor beta chains from one sample sequenced in a study of blood T cells in healthy people across ages. Sample-barcoded 5' priming and a J-beta primer mix drove a second PCR of about 6 to 12 cycles. TCRdb re-called the 5' RACE reads through MiXCR, storing one row per CDR3 protein. The sample records about 1.6 million distinct CDR3 sequences, about 31% being singletons. Sequenced input: blood. These receptors were taken from a woman in her thirties in good health.

The V and J genes are TRBV29-1 and TRBJ2-7; D possibly corresponds to TRBD2 (6 bases). The CDR3 has 14 amino acids. V lost 7 bases and J lost 6, with 22 bases in between. CDR1 and CDR2 (germline): SQVTM, ANQGSEA. The CDR3 DNA reads as TGCAGCGCCACAGTTATCAGCGGGCGCTTCGAGCAGTACTTC. It specifies CSATVISGRFEQYF.

This clonotype was counted ten times or more. This chain uses TRBV14 with TRBJ2-5; TRBD1 aligns across 10 bases. Germline V lookup: CDR1 SGHDN, CDR2 FVKESK. The trim removed 4 bases at V and 2 bases at J, leaving 10 bases unmatched. CDR3 size: 17 residues. Written as DNA, the CDR3 is TGTGCCAGCAGCCCTCCTTTTGGGACAGGGGATCAAGAGACCCAGTACTTC. Translation gives CASSPPFGTGDQETQYF.

This clonotype was observed many times. The V gene is TRBV10-1, the J gene TRBJ2-3; 8 bases line up with TRBD2. With V trimmed by 8 bases and J by 2 bases, 27 bases remained unmatched. CDR3 size: 21 residues. Germline CDR1 WNHNN, CDR2 SYGVQD (reference sequence). CDR3 residues: CASPSVASGRSDCRITDTQYF. DNA for the CDR3: TGCGCCAGCCCCTCCGTGGCGAGCGGGAGATCCGACTGTAGAATCACAGATACGCAGTATTTT.

The genes are TRBV6-1 and TRBJ2-1; possibly TRBD1 or TRBD2 for D (5 bases each). The V gene's germline CDR1 is MNHNS and CDR2 SASEGT. This CDR3 has 15 amino acids. Trimming took off 6 bases at V and 4 bases at J, with 16 bases between the two ends. DNA for the CDR3: TGTGCCAGCAGCGGTTCAACTAGGGGTTACAATGAGCAGTTCTTC. Amino acids: CASSGSTRGYNEQFF.

The chain links TRBV7-3 to TRBJ1-5; tentatively, D is TRBD1 (5 bases). The CDR3 contains 13 residues. The V end was cut by 6 bases, the J end by 6 bases, with 12 bases between. CDR1 is SGHTA and CDR2 is FQGTGA in the germline V gene. This CDR3 is CASSQGDGQPQHF. CDR3 DNA: TGTGCCAGCAGTCAAGGGGACGGTCAGCCCCAGCATTTT. Looking up the rest from reference TRBV7-3 and TRBJ1-5 gives the full variable domain: GAGVSQTPSNKVTEKGKYVELRCDPISGHTALYWYRQSLGQGPEFLIYFQGTGAADDSGLPNDRFFAVRPEGSVSTLKIQRTERGDSAVYLCASSQGDGQPQHFGDGTRLSIL.

This clonotype was observed a single time. The chain uses TRBV2 and TRBJ1-2; possibly TRBD1 for D (5 bases). V lost 3 bases, J lost 8 bases, and 19 bases lay in between. The germline gives CDR1 SNHLY, CDR2 FYNNEI. The CDR3 consists of 15 residues. The CDR3: CASSDPREGINGYTF. The CDR3, as DNA: TGTGCCAGCAGTGACCCTCGAGAGGGGATTAACGGCTACACCTTC.

This clonotype was counted only a few times. J is TRBJ2-3 and V is TRBV27; 7 nucleotides match TRBD1. CDR3 length: 17 residues. The germline V gene encodes CDR1 MNHEY and CDR2 SMNVEV (reference sequence). J lost 5 bases, V lost 2 bases, and 13 bases had no gene match. The CDR3 DNA reads as TGTGCCAGCAGTTTAGATAACAGGGGTTTCCCAGGAGATACGCAGTATTTT. This translates into CASSLDNRGFPGDTQYF.

The rearrangement uses TRBV11-2 and TRBJ2-3; D could derive from TRBD1 or TRBD2 (5 bases each). The V gene's germline CDR1 is SGHAT and CDR2 FQNNGV. The CDR3 loop spans 18 amino acids. Trimming took off 4 bases at V and 2 bases at J, with 22 bases between the two ends. DNA of the CDR3: TGTGCCAGCAGCTCAATAGGGGCAACACAGGACTTCACAGATACGCAGTATTTT. Protein: CASSSIGATQDFTDTQYF.

The V gene is TRBV30, the J gene TRBJ1-5; maybe TRBD1 (5 bases). Trimming took off 1 base at V and 5 bases at J, with 12 bases between the two ends. This CDR3 is 14 amino acids long. Germline loops: CDR1 GTSNPN, CDR2 SVGIG (reference sequence). CDR3 in DNA: TGTGCCTGGAGTGAGGGGCGGGGATATCAGCCCCAGCATTTT. Translating gives CAWSEGRGYQPQHF. The full variable domain, in which reference TRBV30 and TRBJ1-5 provide the parts outside the CDR3, is SQTIHQWPATLVQPVGSPLSLECTVEGTSNPNLYWYRQAAGRGLQLLFYSVGIGQISSEVPQNLSASRPQDRQFILSSKKLLLSDSGFYLCAWSEGRGYQPQHFGDGTRLSIL.

This clonotype occurred once. This sequence joins TRBV20-1 and TRBJ1-5, with 9 bases lining up with TRBD1. The CDR3 is made up of 15 amino acids. J gave up 3 bases and V 6 bases, and 9 bases lay outside the gene matches. Per germline, CDR1 DFQATT and CDR2 SNEGSKA (reference sequence). In nucleotides, the CDR3 is TGCAGTGCGATGGACAGGGGAGATGACAATCAGCCCCAGCATTTT. Residues: CSAMDRGDDNQPQHF.

Ten or more counts support this clonotype. The chain has TRBV29-1 and TRBJ1-2; TRBD1 aligns across 9 bases. V shed 6 bases, J shed 5 bases, and the junction held 10 bases outside the gene matches. The CDR3 length is 14 residues. Germline values: CDR1 SQVTM, CDR2 ANQGSEA. The CDR3: CSVDGTGRGYGYTF. CDR3 nucleotide sequence: TGCAGCGTGGATGGGACAGGGAGAGGGTATGGCTACACCTTC. The full variable domain, with the rest looked up from reference TRBV29-1 and TRBJ1-2, is SAVISQKPSRDICQRGTSLTIQCQVDSQVTMMFWYRQQPGQSLTLIATANQGSEATYESGFVIDKFPISRPNLTFSTLTVSNMSPEDSSIYLCSVDGTGRGYGYTFGSGTRLTVV.

This clonotype appeared a few times. J is TRBJ1-2 and V is TRBV18, with unresolved D. Germline-derived CDR1 and CDR2 are KGHSH and LQKENI. The germline V and J ends were trimmed by 2 bases and 1 base, with 17 bases remaining between them. CDR3 length: 17 amino acids. The CDR3 region has the DNA TGTGCCAGCTCACCATTCGGGATCGCTAACGATAACTATGGCTACACCTTC. Protein product: CASSPFGIANDNYGYTF.

The V gene is TRBV7-9, the J gene TRBJ2-3; D may match TRBD1 or TRBD2 (5 bases each). Per germline, CDR1 SEHNR and CDR2 FQNEAQ (reference sequence). The CDR3 totals 15 residues. Trimming removed 1 base at V and 1 base at J, with 9 bases between. The CDR3: CASSLELGGTDTQYF. CDR3 nucleotide sequence: TGTGCCAGCAGCTTAGAGCTGGGGGGCACAGATACGCAGTATTTT.

There are many counts of this clonotype. Mismatch with germline at one junction end may stem from a read error. The V gene is TRBV5-1, the J gene TRBJ2-7; 7 nucleotides agree with TRBD2. Germline V CDR1 and CDR2: SGHRS, YFSETQ. This CDR3 is built from 14 residues. CDR3 amino acids: CASSLGGDSYEQYF. CDR3 bases: TGTGCCAGCAGTTTGGGGGGGGACTCCTACGAGCAGTACTTC.

This clonotype was seen repeatedly, ten times or more. The rearrangement links TRBV4-2 to TRBJ2-1; D remains ambiguous. The CDR3 consists of 15 residues. V shed 1 base and J shed 7 bases, with 14 bases lying between them. The germline V gene encodes CDR1 LGHNA and CDR2 YNFKEQ. CDR3 bases: TGTGCCAGCAGCCAAGTAGTCGTCTCGGAGAATGAGCAGTTCTTC. Protein: CASSQVVVSENEQFF.

This clonotype was detected a few times. The chain uses TRBV4-1 and TRBJ2-5; 11 bases line up with TRBD2. Trimming took 1 base from V and 1 from J; bases not matched to a gene: 8. The CDR3 loop spans 18 amino acids. CDR1 and CDR2 from the germline V gene are MGHRA and YSYEKL. The CDR3 DNA sequence: TGCGCCAGCAGCCAAGTCCTAGCGGGGGGAGCCTTCCAAGAGACCCAGTACTTC. This sequence encodes CASSQVLAGGAFQETQYF.